The rows below give T cell receptor beta chains drawn from one sample of a study of shared T cell receptors in the human thymus. Method: immunoSEQ multiplex PCR; TCRdb's copy keeps in-frame clones and lacks some. The profile covers approximately 760,000 clones, with 70% to 90% appearing a single time and under 0.012% taken by the ten largest. The sample was also reused in another study, on human thymus T cells.

The sequencing sample was made of thymocytes. These receptors were collected from a girl under three years old with a congenital heart defect. Both conserved end residues are part of each CDR3. Fields, in order: J gene, CDR3 length, V gene, clone size, D gene, CDR3 DNA, CDR3 protein. D genes are given only for firm matches. Size values are once, few and many counts, or a class for expanded clones, and some rows have none.

J: TRBJ1-1
length: 14
V: TRBV28
size: -
D: -
DNA: TGTGCCAGCAGGATAGGGGGAAGAGGGACTGAAGCTTTCTTT
CDR3: CASRIGGRGTEAFF

J: TRBJ2-5
length: 14
V: TRBV2
size: -
D: -
DNA: TGTGCCAGCAGTGACGGCGGCAGCCAAGAGACCCAGTACTTC
CDR3: CASSDGGSQETQYF

J: TRBJ1-2
length: 11
V: TRBV7-9
size: -
D: -
DNA: TGTGCCAGCAGCTCGGGACAAACCTACACCTTC
CDR3: CASSSGQTYTF

J: TRBJ2-2
length: 19
V: TRBV12-5
size: -
D: TRBD2
DNA: TGTGCTAGTGGTTTAAGCGGGGGGGGGATGAAAGCGAACACCGGGGAGCTGTTTTTT
CDR3: CASGLSGGGMKANTGELFF

J: TRBJ1-4
length: 16
V: TRBV7-9
size: -
D: TRBD1
DNA: TGTGCCAGCAGCTTTATTTCGAGGGGGCACGGTGAAAAACTGTTTTTT
CDR3: CASSFISRGHGEKLFF

J: TRBJ1-2
length: 13
V: TRBV5-6
size: -
D: -
DNA: TGTGCCAGCAGCTTGGGACAGCTATATGGCTACACCTTC
CDR3: CASSLGQLYGYTF

J: TRBJ1-4
length: 17
V: TRBV10-2
size: once
D: -
DNA: TGCGCCAGCAGCCGACCCACAGGGCCCGCAACTAATGAAAAACTGTTTTTT
CDR3: CASSRPTGPATNEKLFF

J: TRBJ1-1
length: 13
V: TRBV6-1
size: -
D: -
DNA: TGTGCCACCAGGGCTCTTTGGAACACTGAAGCTTTCTTT
CDR3: CATRALWNTEAFF

J: TRBJ2-5
length: 17
V: TRBV15
size: -
D: -
DNA: TGTGCCACCAACCCGAGAAGATCCTTGGAGGGACAAGAGACCCAGTACTTC
CDR3: CATNPRRSLEGQETQYF

J: TRBJ2-3
length: 15
V: TRBV4-1
size: -
D: -
DNA: TGCGCCAGCAGCCAAGGTGGGCTACGGGGAAATACGCAGTATTTT
CDR3: CASSQGGLRGNTQYF

J: TRBJ1-3
length: 15
V: TRBV10-3
size: -
D: TRBD1
DNA: TGTGCCATCAGTGAAAGGACAGGGGGCGAAAACACCATATATTTT
CDR3: CAISERTGGENTIYF

J: TRBJ1-4
length: 14
V: TRBV4-1
size: -
D: -
DNA: TGCGCCAGCAGCCCCACCGCGGGGGTAGAAAAACTGTTTTTT
CDR3: CASSPTAGVEKLFF

J: TRBJ1-2
length: 14
V: TRBV5-1
size: -
D: TRBD1
DNA: TGCGCCAGCAGCTTAGTCCAGGGGGCTGGTGGCTACACCTTC
CDR3: CASSLVQGAGGYTF

J: TRBJ2-7
length: 16
V: TRBV28
size: -
D: TRBD1
DNA: TGTGCCAGCACCCGGGCCGGGACAGGGTTTAACTACGAGCAGTACTTC
CDR3: CASTRAGTGFNYEQYF

J: TRBJ1-2
length: 16
V: TRBV28
size: -
D: -
DNA: TGTGCCAGCAGTTTACGCAGGGCTGGGGAAAACTATGGCTACACCTTC
CDR3: CASSLRRAGENYGYTF

J: TRBJ1-1
length: 14
V: TRBV6-6
size: -
D: TRBD1
DNA: TGTGCCAGCAGTTACAAGGACAGGGGCACTGAAGCTTTCTTT
CDR3: CASSYKDRGTEAFF

J: TRBJ2-3
length: 17
V: TRBV7-9
size: -
D: -
DNA: TGTGCCAGCAGCTTATCCCCCCAGGGGGGAAGCACAGATACGCAGTATTTT
CDR3: CASSLSPQGGSTDTQYF

J: TRBJ1-5
length: 15
V: TRBV6-5
size: -
D: TRBD1
DNA: TGTGCCAGCAGCACCGGGACAGGAGGCAATCAGCCCCAGCATTTT
CDR3: CASSTGTGGNQPQHF

J: TRBJ1-6
length: 14
V: TRBV6-6
size: once
D: -
DNA: TGTGCCAGCAAGGCTGCGGACAGCTATTCCCCCCTCCACTTT
CDR3: CASKAADSYSPLHF

J: TRBJ1-2
length: 15
V: TRBV9
size: -
D: TRBD1
DNA: TGTGCCAGCAGCGTAGGGCCAGGGGGAAAGAATGGCTACACCTTC
CDR3: CASSVGPGGKNGYTF

J: TRBJ2-2
length: 16
V: TRBV7-2
size: -
D: -
DNA: TGTGCCAGCAGCCCAGGGGCAGGGGCTGGGGCCGGGGAGCTGTTTTTT
CDR3: CASSPGAGAGAGELFF

J: TRBJ2-7
length: 11
V: TRBV4-1
size: -
D: -
DNA: TGCGCCAGCAGAAGCTATGAAGAGCAGTACTTC
CDR3: CASRSYEEQYF

J: TRBJ1-2
length: 16
V: TRBV18
size: once
D: -
DNA: TGTGCCAGCTCACCAAGGACAGCCCAGACGGTTTATGGCTACACCTTC
CDR3: CASSPRTAQTVYGYTF

J: TRBJ2-7
length: 17
V: TRBV5-5
size: -
D: TRBD2
DNA: TGTGCCAGCAGCTCTGGGGGGGGTGGGATTCACACCTACGAGCAGTACTTC
CDR3: CASSSGGGGIHTYEQYF

J: TRBJ2-7
length: 14
V: TRBV9
size: once
D: -
DNA: TGTGCCAGCAGCGTAGGGCCTCAGATATACGAGCAGTACTTC
CDR3: CASSVGPQIYEQYF

J: TRBJ1-3
length: 18
V: TRBV2
size: -
D: TRBD1
DNA: TGTGCCAGCAGTGATTTTCACGCCCCCAGGGGGGCAGGAAACACCATATATTTT
CDR3: CASSDFHAPRGAGNTIYF

J: TRBJ2-5
length: 16
V: TRBV5-4
size: -
D: TRBD2
DNA: TGTGCCAGCAGGCTCAAGGGACTAGCGGGGCAAGAGACCCAGTACTTC
CDR3: CASRLKGLAGQETQYF

J: TRBJ2-5
length: 14
V: TRBV5-4
size: -
D: -
DNA: TGTGCCAGCAGCCGGGATGGAATTTCGGAGACCCAGTACTTC
CDR3: CASSRDGISETQYF

J: TRBJ1-6
length: 15
V: TRBV25-1
size: -
D: TRBD1
DNA: TGTGCCAGCAATGCACAGGGGGACCATAATTCCCCCCTCCACTTT
CDR3: CASNAQGDHNSPLHF

J: TRBJ1-2
length: 21
V: TRBV4-3
size: -
D: TRBD1
DNA: TGCGCCAGCAGCCCTACCCATCCAATCCGAGGACAGGGGGCATTGAACTATGGCTACACCTTC
CDR3: CASSPTHPIRGQGALNYGYTF

J: TRBJ1-2
length: 17
V: TRBV10-3
size: -
D: -
DNA: TGTGCCATCAGTGATCCGGGGTTTCGGGGGGCGTACTATGGCTACACCTTC
CDR3: CAISDPGFRGAYYGYTF

J: TRBJ1-5
length: 15
V: TRBV28
size: -
D: -
DNA: TGTGCCAGCAGTACCTACCGACCGGGGGGTCCGCCCCAGCATTTT
CDR3: CASSTYRPGGPPQHF

J: TRBJ1-1
length: 13
V: TRBV19
size: -
D: -
DNA: TGTGCCAGTAGTATCCCCTCGGGGGGAGAAGCTTTCTTT
CDR3: CASSIPSGGEAFF

J: TRBJ2-7
length: 16
V: TRBV15
size: few
D: TRBD1
DNA: TGTGCCACCAGCAGCAAAACCGGGACAGGTTGCTACGAGCAGTACTTC
CDR3: CATSSKTGTGCYEQYF

J: TRBJ1-2
length: 16
V: TRBV19
size: once
D: TRBD1
DNA: TGTGCCAGTAGTATAGAAGGACAGGGGATTTGGGATGGCTACACCTTC
CDR3: CASSIEGQGIWDGYTF

J: TRBJ1-1
length: 16
V: TRBV5-6
size: -
D: TRBD1
DNA: TGTGCCAGCAGCATTAATTCGGACAGGGCTTACACTGAAGCTTTCTTT
CDR3: CASSINSDRAYTEAFF

J: TRBJ1-5
length: 12
V: TRBV29-1
size: -
D: -
DNA: TGCAGCGTTGGGGGCGAGCTGGGGCCCCAGCATTTT
CDR3: CSVGGELGPQHF

J: TRBJ1-1
length: 15
V: TRBV5-6
size: once
D: TRBD1
DNA: TGTGCCAGCAGCCCAATGACAGGGGGCTACACTGAAGCTTTCTTT
CDR3: CASSPMTGGYTEAFF

J: TRBJ2-1
length: 15
V: TRBV10-3
size: -
D: -
DNA: TGTGCCATCAGCGAAGGACATCGAGAGGTCAATGAGCAGTTCTTC
CDR3: CAISEGHREVNEQFF

J: TRBJ2-7
length: 17
V: TRBV27
size: once
D: TRBD1
DNA: TGTGCCAGCAGTAGCAGATACGGGACAGGGAAAGGGTACGAGCAGTACTTC
CDR3: CASSSRYGTGKGYEQYF

J: TRBJ2-7
length: 12
V: TRBV7-9
size: -
D: -
DNA: TGTGCCAGCAGCTCCCAGGGTTACGAGCAGTACTTC
CDR3: CASSSQGYEQYF

J: TRBJ1-5
length: 15
V: TRBV9
size: -
D: TRBD1
DNA: TGTGCCAGCAGTACCGGGACAGGGCCGAATCAGCCCCAGCATTTT
CDR3: CASSTGTGPNQPQHF

J: TRBJ2-6
length: 16
V: TRBV7-2
size: -
D: TRBD2
DNA: TGTGCCAGCCCCCCTCCCGGGGGGTCTGGGGCCAACGTCCTGACTTTC
CDR3: CASPPPGGSGANVLTF

J: TRBJ1-4
length: 15
V: TRBV5-1
size: once
D: -
DNA: TGCGCCAGCAGCTTGGTCACAGGCCTGCCCGAAAAACTGTTTTTT
CDR3: CASSLVTGLPEKLFF

J: TRBJ1-3
length: 14
V: TRBV28
size: once
D: -
DNA: TGTGCCAGCAGTTTCGGAGGCTCTGGAAACACCATATATTTT
CDR3: CASSFGGSGNTIYF

J: TRBJ2-2
length: 15
V: TRBV6-5
size: -
D: -
DNA: TGTGCCAGCAGCGGCAAGGGGCATTACACCGGGGAGCTGTTTTTT
CDR3: CASSGKGHYTGELFF

J: TRBJ2-4
length: 18
V: TRBV5-1
size: -
D: TRBD1
DNA: TGCGCCAGCAGCTCTCAACCGGGACAGGGGGCTTTTAAAAACATTCAGTACTTC
CDR3: CASSSQPGQGAFKNIQYF

J: TRBJ2-5
length: 14
V: TRBV5-6
size: -
D: -
DNA: TGTGCCAGCAGCCACGGGGGGCCCGGGGAGACCCAGTACTTC
CDR3: CASSHGGPGETQYF

J: TRBJ1-6
length: 17
V: TRBV4-1
size: -
D: -
DNA: TGCGCCAGCAGCCAACTGGGCTGTCCGGCGTATAATTCACCCCTCCACTTT
CDR3: CASSQLGCPAYNSPLHF

J: TRBJ1-5
length: 12
V: TRBV19
size: -
D: TRBD1
DNA: TGTGCCAGTAGTATTAGAGGGGGCCCCCAGCATTTT
CDR3: CASSIRGGPQHF

J: TRBJ2-2
length: 15
V: TRBV7-2
size: few
D: -
DNA: TGTGCCAGCAGCCAAGGGACGGGGGACACCGGGGAGCTGTTTTTT
CDR3: CASSQGTGDTGELFF

J: TRBJ1-6
length: 18
V: TRBV5-4
size: few
D: -
DNA: TGTGCCAGCAGCTTTAAAAATGGCCCAGGGGTATATAATTCACCCCTCCACTTT
CDR3: CASSFKNGPGVYNSPLHF

J: TRBJ2-1
length: 18
V: TRBV4-1
size: once
D: -
DNA: TGCGCCAGCAGCCAAGAAGATATCTCGGGGGGCTCTCGCAATGAGCAGTTCTTC
CDR3: CASSQEDISGGSRNEQFF

J: TRBJ1-1
length: 13
V: TRBV9
size: -
D: -
DNA: TGTGCCAGCAGCGTAGATGGAGGACAGGAAGCTTTCTTT
CDR3: CASSVDGGQEAFF